This T cell receptor (beta chain) was recovered during a study of CD8+ T cells in alopecia areata. Whole-study findings and limits: The study found higher clonality in lesional than normal scalp, especially in alopecia totalis/universalis.

Treatment denoted: oral pan-JAK inhibitor, 5-10 mg twice daily. This clone occurred a few times. Its antigen is undetermined. The CDR3 loop spans 10 amino acids. The germline CDR1 and CDR2 sequences are SQVTM and ANQGSEA. Trimming pared 5 bases from V and 5 bases from J, leaving 6 bases between. RNA was isolated and reverse transcribed to cDNA, the sequencing template. Only in-frame clones appear in the TCRdb table, and some are missing; sequencing was by immunoSEQ multiplex PCR. The data show tens of thousands of clones, 25% to 35% seen once. The rearrangement uses TRBV29-1 and TRBJ2-5; the D is unclear. This TCR came from a human donor with alopecia areata. The source was CD8+ T cells sorted from blood, collected at week 4, from a patient treated with tofacitinib. CDR3 nucleotide sequence: TGCAGCGTTTTCCGGGAGACCCAGTACTTC. Residues: CSVFRETQYF.